The clone carrying this TCR beta chain appeared a few times. Antigen specificity is unknown. The data were obtained in a study of blood T cells in healthy people across ages. It was with a sample-barcoded 5' primer and a J-beta primer mix that a second PCR of roughly 7 to 12 cycles was run. TCRdb used MiXCR to reprocess the 5' RACE reads, holding one entry per CDR3 protein. The sample has about 1,800,000 distinct CDR3 sequences; approximately 30% are singletons. Study-level results: Diversity figures derived from one million T cells were judged to underestimate the true value.

With each sample, at least 5 micrograms of total RNA were extracted. What was sequenced was blood. This TCR was recovered from a woman aged 25-40 years in good health.

The CDR3 spells CAIRGPGQPQHF. The CDR3 nucleotides are TGTGCCATTCGTGGCCCGGGCCAGCCCCAGCATTTT. V and J are TRBV28 and TRBJ1-5, with D uncertain. V was clipped by 10 bases and J by 7 bases, with 14 bases between them. Germline CDR1 is MDHEN and CDR2 is SYDVKM. The CDR3 loop spans 12 amino acids. Full variable domain (missing parts from reference TRBV28 and TRBJ1-5): DVKVTQSSRYLVKRTGEKVFLECVQDMDHENMFWYRQDPGLGLRLIYFSYDVKMKEKGDIPEGYSVSREKKERFSLILESASTNQTSMYLCAIRGPGQPQHFGDGTRLSIL.